Listed below are T cell receptor beta chains from one sample, sequenced in a study of CD8 T cells in ankylosing spondylitis. TCRdb passed the 5' RACE reads through MiXCR, listing each CDR3 protein once. Of tens of thousands of distinct CDR3 sequences in the sample, 6.5% to 9% are singletons; the top ten hold about 10%. Sequenced input: blood, either unsorted or a sorted T cell fraction (not recorded which). The receptors derive from a male donor with ankylosing spondylitis or in good health (not recorded which). The CDR3 runs from the conserved cysteine through the conserved F or W. D genes are given only for firm matches. Only some rows state a clone size, as once, few, many or a class for expanded clones.

J,size,V,D,CDR3,DNA
TRBJ2-1,few,TRBV7-2,TRBD2,CASSSPGTRLYNEQFF,TGTGCCAGCAGCTCCCCCGGGACTAGACTCTACAATGAGCAGTTCTTC
TRBJ2-3,few,TRBV11-2,.,CASSLDQPGAAGTDTQYF,TGTGCCAGCAGCTTGGACCAACCAGGGGCGGCGGGGACAGATACGCAGTATTTT
TRBJ2-6,.,TRBV5-1,.,CASKQGSGANVLTF,TGCGCCAGCAAACAGGGATCCGGGGCCAACGTCCTGACTTTC
TRBJ1-6,many,TRBV9,.,CASSVVENSPLHF,TGTGCCAGCAGCGTAGTTGAGAATTCACCCCTCCACTTT
TRBJ2-5,many,TRBV13,.,CASSRPTGETQYF,TGTGCCAGCAGCCGGCCAACGGGAGAGACCCAGTACTTC
TRBJ2-1,many,TRBV7-8,.,CASSSDWTTTYNEQFF,TGTGCCAGCAGCTCCGACTGGACGACTACCTACAATGAGCAGTTCTTC
TRBJ2-1,many,TRBV21-1,.,CASLVRDLPEDEQFF,TGTGCCAGCCTCGTCCGGGACCTCCCGGAGGATGAGCAGTTCTTC
TRBJ2-1,.,TRBV5-1,.,CASSTTLLEEQFF,TGCGCCAGCAGCACGACTCTGCTAGAAGAGCAGTTCTTC
TRBJ2-1,many,TRBV5-1,TRBD2,CASSLAEAGGRNEQFF,TGCGCCAGCAGCTTGGCCGAGGCGGGAGGAAGGAATGAGCAGTTCTTC
TRBJ2-5,many,TRBV6-6,.,CASSYAQETQYF,TGTGCCAGCAGTTACGCCCAAGAGACCCAGTACTTC
TRBJ1-5,.,TRBV28,.,CASNVQGPRQPQHF,TGTGCCAGCAATGTCCAGGGTCCCCGGCAGCCCCAGCATTTT
TRBJ1-2,.,TRBV6-5,.,CASTRRPNYGYTF,TGTGCCAGCACTCGGCGACCTAACTATGGCTACACCTTC
TRBJ1-5,many,TRBV7-2,.,CASSLDVGSNQPQHF,TGTGCCAGCAGCTTAGATGTGGGAAGCAATCAGCCCCAGCATTTT
TRBJ2-2,many,TRBV7-2,.,CASSLSGGTGELFF,TGTGCCAGCAGCTTATCAGGTGGCACCGGGGAGCTGTTTTTT
TRBJ1-1,few,TRBV29-1,.,CSVEDSARSNTEAFF,TGCAGCGTTGAAGATTCGGCCAGATCGAACACTGAAGCTTTCTTT